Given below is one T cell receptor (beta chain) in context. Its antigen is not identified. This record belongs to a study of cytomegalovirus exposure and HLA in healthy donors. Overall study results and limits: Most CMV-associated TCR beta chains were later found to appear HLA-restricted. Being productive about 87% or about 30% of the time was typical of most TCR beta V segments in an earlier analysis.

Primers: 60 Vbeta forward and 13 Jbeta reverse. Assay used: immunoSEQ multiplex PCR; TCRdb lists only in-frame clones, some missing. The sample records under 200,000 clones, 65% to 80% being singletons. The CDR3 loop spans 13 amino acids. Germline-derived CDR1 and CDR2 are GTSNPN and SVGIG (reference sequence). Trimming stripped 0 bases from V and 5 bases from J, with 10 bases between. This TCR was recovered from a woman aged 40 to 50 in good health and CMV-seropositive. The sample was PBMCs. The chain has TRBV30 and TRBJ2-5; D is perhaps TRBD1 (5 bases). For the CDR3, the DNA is TGTGCCTGGAGTGTAAAGGGGATGGAGACCCAGTACTTC. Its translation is CAWSVKGMETQYF.